This TCR beta chain came from a study of radiation and T cells in renal cell carcinoma. Broader study findings: Top tumor clonotypes rose in blood 2 weeks post-radiation, then contracted. Pretreatment tumor biopsies were lacking, so baseline clonotypes are unknown.

Germline V CDR1 and CDR2: MDHEN, SYDVKM. The CDR3 sequence is 12 residues long. The trim removed 10 bases at V and 5 bases at J, leaving 5 bases unmatched. This table comes from immunoSEQ multiplex PCR, and its TCRdb copy is limited to in-frame clones, with some not included. The table includes around 95,000 clones, about 79% detected once. The time point: blood 4 weeks post-SBRT, at nephrectomy. Treatment indicated: 15 Gy SBRT to primary tumor, nephrectomy 4 weeks later. Nephrectomy followed 15 Gy stereotactic body radiation by 4 weeks. A note on this clone: Its antigen is not known.

The sequencing here drew on blood, taken from a patient whose treatment included radiotherapy and nephrectomy. The chain carries TRBV28 and TRBJ1-2; TRBD1 matches 9 bases. The clonotype was recovered from a man between 60 and 75 years old with renal cell carcinoma. CDR3 nucleotides: TGTGCCATTGGGACAGGGCTTTATGGCTACACCTTC. Translation gives CAIGTGLYGYTF.